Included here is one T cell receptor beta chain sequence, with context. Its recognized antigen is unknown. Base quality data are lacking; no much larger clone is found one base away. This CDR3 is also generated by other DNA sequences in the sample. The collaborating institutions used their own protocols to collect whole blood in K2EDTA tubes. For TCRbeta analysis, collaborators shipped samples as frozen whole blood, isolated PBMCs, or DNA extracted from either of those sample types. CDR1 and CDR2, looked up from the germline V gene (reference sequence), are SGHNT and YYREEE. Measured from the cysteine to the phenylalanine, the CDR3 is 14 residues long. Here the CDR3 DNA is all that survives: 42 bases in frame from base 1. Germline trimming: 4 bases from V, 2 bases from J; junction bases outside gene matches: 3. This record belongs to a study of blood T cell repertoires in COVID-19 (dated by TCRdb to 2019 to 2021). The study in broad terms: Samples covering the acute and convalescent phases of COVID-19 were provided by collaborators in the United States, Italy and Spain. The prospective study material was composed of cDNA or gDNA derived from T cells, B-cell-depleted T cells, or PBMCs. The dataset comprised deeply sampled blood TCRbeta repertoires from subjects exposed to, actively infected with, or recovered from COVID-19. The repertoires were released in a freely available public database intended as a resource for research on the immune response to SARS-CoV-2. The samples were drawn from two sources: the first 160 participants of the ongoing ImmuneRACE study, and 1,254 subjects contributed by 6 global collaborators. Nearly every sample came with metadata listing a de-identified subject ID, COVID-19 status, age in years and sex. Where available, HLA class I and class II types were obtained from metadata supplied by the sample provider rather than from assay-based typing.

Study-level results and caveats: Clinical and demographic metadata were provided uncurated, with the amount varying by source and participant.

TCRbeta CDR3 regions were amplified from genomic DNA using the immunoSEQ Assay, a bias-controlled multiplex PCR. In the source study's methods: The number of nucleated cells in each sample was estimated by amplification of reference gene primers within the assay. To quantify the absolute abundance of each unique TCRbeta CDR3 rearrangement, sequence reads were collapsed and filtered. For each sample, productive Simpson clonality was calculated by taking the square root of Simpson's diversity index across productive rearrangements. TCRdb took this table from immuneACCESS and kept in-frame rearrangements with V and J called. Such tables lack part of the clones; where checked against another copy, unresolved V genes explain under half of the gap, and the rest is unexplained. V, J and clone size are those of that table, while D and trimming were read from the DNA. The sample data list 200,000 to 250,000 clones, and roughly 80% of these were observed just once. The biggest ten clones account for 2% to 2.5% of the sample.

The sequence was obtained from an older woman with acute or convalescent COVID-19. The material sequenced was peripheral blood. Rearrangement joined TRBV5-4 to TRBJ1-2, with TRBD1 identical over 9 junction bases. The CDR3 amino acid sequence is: CASSPGQGNYGYTF. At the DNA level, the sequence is TGTGCCAGCAGCCCGGGACAGGGAAACTATGGCTACACCTTC.